Sequencing of this TCR beta chain was carried out in a study of shared clonotypes between healthy human individuals. Overall study: Donors, aged 18 to 49, were a couple of women and a few men. Each donor had three CD4 naive, three CD4 memory, two CD8 naive and one CD8 memory plate.

The junction had 4 bases not matched to a gene; V was cut back by 3 bases and J by 3 bases. Germline CDR1 reads SGHRS; CDR2 reads YFSETQ. The CDR3 runs to 15 residues. The method was immunoSEQ multiplex PCR; TCRdb's version includes in-frame clones alone and lacks a portion of them. The sample includes approximately 1,000,000 clones, 70% to 80% of them seen just once. Donors were Caucasian adults residing in Nashville, Tennessee, USA. The chain links TRBV5-1 to TRBJ1-1; 11 bases align to TRBD1. Specimen: memory CD4+ T cells from PBMCs. This sample's subset: CD45RA-negative fraction. This receptor was identified in a man younger than 30 in good health. Some clones in this sample may be carry-over from other donors' samples. The CDR3: CASSWGQGGYTEAFF. In nucleotides, the CDR3 is TGCGCCAGCAGCTGGGGACAGGGGGGTTACACTGAAGCTTTCTTT.